This record covers a single TCR beta chain. As yet, its antigen is unknown. The germline V and J ends were trimmed by 6 bases and 8 bases, with 13 bases remaining between them. Germline lookup yields CDR1 MDHEN and CDR2 SYDVKM. There are 12 residues in the CDR3. This specimen comes from a study of shared clonotypes between healthy human individuals. Whole-study findings and limits: Sample collection involved blood only; tissue repertoires are likely different.

Deep-level running was used for the assay. Using immunoSEQ multiplex PCR, the repertoire was profiled, and TCRdb retains in-frame clones only, with some absent. Found here are some 900,000 clones, 76% of them singletons; the top ten hold around 1.4%. The receptor's source is a man aged 18 to 30 in good health. The rearrangement joins TRBV28 to TRBJ1-2; possible D gene TRBD1, 5 bases. Sequenced input: memory CD4+ T cells sorted from blood. Regarding subset: CD45RA-negative fraction. The CDR3: CASSAVGPGYTF. The CDR3 DNA reads as TGTGCCAGCAGCGCCGTGGGACCGGGCTACACCTTC.